The table lists the clone carrying this TCR beta chain with a few counts. Its antigen is not known. This specimen comes from a study of beta chain features in type 1 diabetes. A CD45RO/CCR7/CD25/CD127/CD95/CD27 panel sorted naive, central memory, regulatory and stem cell-like memory CD4+ cells. TCRB transcripts that were expressed got sequenced, as all of the isolated RNA had been reverse transcribed. An average of approximately 3.4 million reads was obtained for naive, central memory and regulatory T cell samples. Data came from immunoSEQ multiplex PCR; TCRdb stores just in-frame clones and leaves some out. The repertoire holds 250,000 to 350,000 clones, about 13% seen once, with 0.015% to 0.02% in the top ten. Points from the study as a whole: Type 1 diabetes patients showed a moderate but significant shortening of TCRB CDR3s in all four CD4+ subsets.

Sequenced: naive CD4+ T cells from blood. The receptor comes from a young man with type 1 diabetes.

The CDR3 sequence: CASSQTWSNTQYF. The DNA for the CDR3 is TGTGCCAGCAGCCAGACTTGGTCTAATACGCAGTATTTT. This chain uses TRBV16 with TRBJ2-3; D unresolved. Germline V lookup: CDR1 KGHSY, CDR2 FQNENV. The CDR3 has 13 residues. The V gene lost 3 bases and the J gene lost 7 bases, with 11 bases spanning the gap.